The sequence of this TCR beta chain was determined in a study of CD8+CD57+ T cells in acquired aplastic anemia. For the study at large: CD4+ and CD8+ cells, once sorted, gave DNA averaging 3.2 ug.

CDR3 and TCR beta VDJ profiling relied on a genomic DNA template. TCRdb called the reads again in MiXCR, with one record for every CDR3 protein. The data hold about 180,000 distinct CDR3 sequences, with 40% to 50% observed a single time. This clonotype has a count of ten or more. Its antigen is not identified. Study results and caveats: Simpson's diversity of CD8+ cells was not significantly different in patients compared with controls.

Sequencing involved patients with CD8+CD57+ cell expansion previously shown by flow cytometry. Every patient was diagnosed with severe acquired aplastic anemia. The CDR3 has 16 amino acids. V dropped 3 bases and J dropped 4; count of bases not matched to a gene: 10. In germline, CDR1 is ENHRY, CDR2 SYGVKD. The chain recombines TRBV10-3 with TRBJ2-5; 8 positions match TRBD2. The TCR was taken from a human donor with aplastic anemia. Sequenced: sorted CD4+, CD8+, or CD8+CD57+ T cells (not recorded which) from PBMCs. As DNA, the CDR3 is TGTGCCATCAGTGACCTTCCCGGGACTAGGGTAGAGACCCAGTACTTC. Residues: CAISDLPGTRVETQYF.